This passage covers 24 T cell receptor beta chains from one sample sequenced in a study of blood T cell repertoires in COVID-19. Clones were sequenced by immunoSEQ multiplex PCR, and TCRdb holds only the in-frame ones, with some missing. The profile shows hundreds of thousands of clones, more than 75% of them singletons. The sample taken for sequencing was PBMCs or T cells enriched from blood (not recorded which). The receptors originated from a man aged 25-45 years who had recovered from COVID-19.

V and J are TRBV7-9 and TRBJ1-1; D gene unclear. This CDR3 is built from 13 residues. V was cut by 5 bases and J by 8 bases, with 15 bases left in between. Germline V gene data show CDR1 as SEHNR and CDR2 as FQNEAQ (reference sequence). CDR3 amino acids: CASSPGVGIEAFF. CDR3 coding DNA: TGTGCCAGCAGCCCAGGTGTGGGCATAGAAGCTTTCTTT. Filled out from reference TRBV7-9 and TRBJ1-1, the complete variable domain reads DTGVSQNPRHKITKRGQNVTFRCDPISEHNRLYWYRQTLGQGPEFLTYFQNEAQLEKSRLLSDRFSAERPKGSFSTLEIQRTEQGDSAMYLCASSPGVGIEAFFGQGTRLTVV.

The rearrangement links TRBV3-1 (or the pseudogene TRBV3-2) to TRBJ1-2; 7 positions agree with TRBD1. Germline V gene lookup returns CDR1 LGHDT and CDR2 YNNKEL (reference sequence). With V trimmed by 2 bases and J by 4 bases, 4 bases remained unmatched. The CDR3 is made up of 14 amino acids. The CDR3 nucleotides are TGTGCCAGCAGCCAATCCGGGACAGTCTATGGCTACACCTTC. Protein sequence: CASSQSGTVYGYTF.

The J gene is TRBJ1-5, the V gene TRBV19; the D gene is possibly TRBD1 (6 bases). Looked up from germline, CDR1 is LNHDA and CDR2 is SQIVND (reference sequence). V was clipped by 0 bases and J by 5 bases, with 14 bases between them. CDR3 length: 16 amino acids. CDR3 loop: CASSIDFRDKYQPQHF. The CDR3 nucleotides read TGTGCCAGTAGTATAGATTTCCGGGACAAATATCAGCCCCAGCATTTT.

The chain joins TRBV6-2 or TRBV6-3 to TRBJ2-1; 14 bases line up with TRBD2. Germline trimming cut 0 bases from V and 1 base from J; bases unmatched to any gene: 5. The CDR3 loop spans 19 amino acids. Looked up from germline, CDR1 is MNHEY and CDR2 is SVGEGT. This CDR3 is CASSYSTSGGAGSYNEQFF. The DNA for the CDR3 is TGTGCCAGCAGTTACTCGACTAGCGGGGGGGCTGGGTCCTACAATGAGCAGTTCTTC.

The chain links TRBV7-9 to TRBJ1-2; D is possibly TRBD1 (6 bases). Trimming cost V 4 bases and J 8 bases, with 14 bases left between them. The CDR3 runs 13 residues. CDR1 is SEHNR and CDR2 is FQNEAQ in the germline V gene (reference sequence). CDR3 nucleotides: TGTGCCAGCAGCTCCTCTGGGACATACGGCTACACCTTC. This sequence encodes CASSSSGTYGYTF.

The gene calls are TRBV6-2 or TRBV6-3 and TRBJ1-4; D gene unclear. Deletions cut 2 bases from V and 12 bases from J, with 7 bases between. The CDR3 extends over 11 amino acids. The germline V gene has CDR1 MNHEY and CDR2 SVGEGT. The CDR3 coding sequence is TGTGCCAGCAGTTACCAGGAAGAACTGTTTTTT. It is translated as CASSYQEELFF.

This chain links TRBV3-1 (or the pseudogene TRBV3-2) with TRBJ2-1; 10 nucleotides align to TRBD2. The germline V gene encodes CDR1 LGHDT and CDR2 YNNKEL (reference sequence). The CDR3 runs to 15 residues. After removal of 6 bases from V and 6 bases from J, the junction contained 8 bases not matched to a gene. CDR3 DNA: TGTGCCAGCAGAAGAGCGGGGGGGCCACTCAATGAGCAGTTCTTC. Translation: CASRRAGGPLNEQFF.

The chain combines TRBV11-2 with TRBJ1-6, with D possibly matching TRBD1 (5 bases). This CDR3 comprises 14 residues. Between the trimmed V and J ends, which lost 7 bases and 8 bases, there was a span of 15 bases. The germline gives CDR1 SGHAT, CDR2 FQNNGV. CDR3 loop: CASNWGREDSPLHF. CDR3 coding DNA: TGTGCCAGCAACTGGGGCAGGGAAGATTCACCCCTCCACTTT.

The rearrangement joins TRBV27 to TRBJ2-1, with D possibly matching TRBD2 (6 bases). This CDR3 is 15 amino acids long. Germline V gives CDR1 MNHEY, CDR2 SMNVEV (reference sequence). The V end lost 5 bases, the J end lost 4 bases, and 15 bases lay between the germline ends. The CDR3 spells CASSPTSRGYNEQFF. The DNA of the CDR3 is TGTGCCAGCAGTCCGACCTCGCGGGGATACAATGAGCAGTTCTTC.

The chain couples TRBV15 to TRBJ2-1; TRBD2 matches at 13 bases. J gave up 0 bases and V 3 bases, and 5 bases lay outside the gene matches. The V gene's germline CDR1 is LNHNV and CDR2 YYDKDF (reference sequence). The length of the CDR3 is 18 residues. The CDR3: CATSSTSGGGISYNEQFF. The CDR3 DNA follows: TGTGCCACCAGCAGTACTAGCGGGGGGGGTATCTCCTACAATGAGCAGTTCTTC.

V and J are TRBV30 and TRBJ1-2; tentative D call: TRBD1 (6 bases). Germline V CDR1 and CDR2: GTSNPN, SVGIG (reference sequence). The germline V and J ends were trimmed by 4 bases and 6 bases, with 12 bases remaining between them. The CDR3 has 12 residues. The CDR3 DNA reads TGTGCCTGGACCGGGACACGTGATGGCTACACCTTC. This sequence encodes CAWTGTRDGYTF. Complete variable domain (other parts from reference TRBV30 and TRBJ1-2): SQTIHQWPATLVQPVGSPLSLECTVEGTSNPNLYWYRQAAGRGLQLLFYSVGIGQISSEVPQNLSASRPQDRQFILSSKKLLLSDSGFYLCAWTGTRDGYTFGSGTRLTVV.

The chain joins TRBV6-5 to TRBJ2-7, with 7 bases matching TRBD2. The V segment lost 2 bases and the J segment 2 bases; nucleotides outside the gene matches: 3. CDR3 length: 14 amino acids. Germline CDR1 MNHEY, CDR2 SVGAGI. The CDR3 coding sequence is TGTGCCAGCAGTTACGGACTAGTCCCCTACGAGCAGTACTTC. Protein sequence: CASSYGLVPYEQYF.

The rearrangement joins TRBV5-5 to TRBJ1-1; tentatively, D is TRBD1 (6 bases). Trimming took off 0 bases at V and 5 bases at J, with 17 bases between the two ends. CDR1 and CDR2 from the germline V gene are SGHKS and YYEKEE (reference sequence). The CDR3 has 16 residues. The CDR3 DNA sequence: TGTGCCAGCAGCTTGGGGCAGGGGATCGGGGGGACTGAAGCTTTCTTT. Translated, it gives CASSLGQGIGGTEAFF.

The gene calls are TRBV9 and TRBJ1-1; 9 bases align to TRBD1. V lost 3 bases and J lost 3; bases outside the gene matches: 6. The CDR3 runs 15 residues. Per the germline V gene, CDR1 is SGDLS and CDR2 is YYNGEE. The CDR3, as DNA: TGTGCCAGCAGCGAGAGGGACAGGGTATACACTGAAGCTTTCTTT. Amino acids: CASSERDRVYTEAFF.

V usage is TRBV6-5 and J usage is TRBJ1-2; 7 bases line up with TRBD1. CDR3 length: 16 amino acids. With 2 bases clipped from V and 2 bases from J, the junction kept 8 bases outside the gene matches. Germline lookup yields CDR1 MNHEY and CDR2 SVGAGI. CDR3 DNA sequence: TGTGCCAGCAGTTACGGCCCGGGACAGCGAAACTATGGCTACACCTTC. Protein sequence: CASSYGPGQRNYGYTF.

The V gene is TRBV4-1, the J gene TRBJ1-2; no clear D gene. V was clipped by 0 bases and J by 1 base, with 6 bases between them. The CDR3 runs 14 residues. In germline, CDR1 is MGHRA, CDR2 YSYEKL. The DNA of the CDR3 is TGCGCCAGCAGCCAAGACCCCCTTAACTATGGCTACACCTTC. Translated, it gives CASSQDPLNYGYTF.

This clone was found a few times. V gene TRBV20-1 combines with J gene TRBJ1-5, with D unclear. Deletions cut 3 bases from V and 6 bases from J, with 12 bases between. The germline CDR1 and CDR2 sequences are DFQATT and SNEGSKA (reference sequence). The CDR3 contains 13 residues. Here the CDR3 reads CSASPPVSQPQHF. The CDR3 bases are TGCAGTGCTAGTCCCCCAGTGTCTCAGCCCCAGCATTTT.

J is TRBJ1-6 and V is TRBV6-5, with 7 nucleotides matching TRBD1. V was clipped by 6 bases and J by 10 bases; unmatched bases: 12. This CDR3 comprises 15 residues. Germline values: CDR1 MNHEY, CDR2 SVGAGI. CDR3 residues: CASSPPSQGHSPLHF. In nucleotides, the CDR3 is TGTGCCAGCAGCCCCCCGTCACAGGGGCACTCACCCCTCCACTTT.

The table lists this clone with a few counts. The V gene is TRBV5-4, the J gene TRBJ1-1; D remains ambiguous. From germline, CDR1 is SGHNT and CDR2 YYREEE (reference sequence). Between the trimmed V and J ends, which lost 4 bases and 8 bases, there was a span of 9 bases. The CDR3 covers 11 residues. In DNA form, the CDR3 reads TGTGCCAGCAGCGCCGGGGTAGAAGCTTTCTTT. It encodes CASSAGVEAFF.

V is TRBV2 and J is TRBJ1-2, with D possibly being TRBD1 (5 bases). V was cut by 9 bases and J by 3 bases, with 8 bases left in between. Germline CDR1 and CDR2: SNHLY and FYNNEI. The CDR3 spans 11 residues. This chain's CDR3 is CARRGYYGYTF. Here the CDR3 DNA reads TGTGCCAGGCGGGGCTACTATGGCTACACCTTC.

The genes are TRBV2 and TRBJ1-1, with D uncertain. The germline V gene has CDR1 SNHLY and CDR2 FYNNEI. V was shortened by 7 bases and J by 1 base, with 13 bases between the two germline ends. The CDR3 runs to 14 residues. Written as DNA, the CDR3 is TGTGCCAGCAACGGGTTATCGAGGAACACTGAAGCTTTCTTT. Translating gives CASNGLSRNTEAFF.

Only a few counts were recorded for this clone. The chain carries TRBV6-5 and TRBJ1-1; 11 bases are a match to TRBD1. J gave up 1 base and V 7 bases, and 5 bases lay outside the gene matches. Germline-derived CDR1 and CDR2 are MNHEY and SVGAGI. This CDR3 contains 15 residues. CDR3 in amino acids: CASIGQGAGNTEAFF. The CDR3 DNA reads TGTGCCAGCATTGGACAGGGGGCGGGGAACACTGAAGCTTTCTTT.

The V gene is TRBV19, the J gene TRBJ2-5, with 8 nucleotides matching TRBD1. The CDR3 has 15 residues. The germline gives CDR1 LNHDA, CDR2 SQIVND (reference sequence). Unmatched junction bases numbered 7, after V lost 3 bases and J lost 4 bases. This chain's CDR3 is CASSIAATGGETQYF. In nucleotides, the CDR3 is TGTGCCAGTAGTATTGCCGCAACAGGGGGAGAGACCCAGTACTTC.

The rearrangement uses TRBV19 and TRBJ2-7; TRBD1 matches 7 bases. This CDR3 comprises 13 residues. Trimming at V came to 6 bases and at J to 5 bases, leaving 7 bases not matched to a gene. Per germline, CDR1 LNHDA and CDR2 SQIVND (reference sequence). CDR3 loop: CASREAGGNEQYF. The CDR3 region has the DNA TGTGCCAGTAGAGAGGCAGGGGGAAACGAGCAGTACTTC.